The clone carrying this TCR beta chain appeared a few times. This CDR3 contains 17 residues. V was clipped by 4 bases and J by 9 bases; unmatched bases: 12. Germline CDR1 is SGHNT and CDR2 is YYREEE (reference sequence). Profiled with immunoSEQ multiplex PCR; TCRdb holds only in-frame clones, not every one. This table holds 140,000 to 150,000 clones, roughly 79% found once. The entry originates in a study of blood T cell repertoires in COVID-19. The specimen sequenced was peripheral blood. The gene calls are TRBV5-4 and TRBJ2-1; 14 positions agree with TRBD2. The TCR was taken from a human donor with acute or convalescent COVID-19. The donor label of this sample is uncertain. CDR3 in DNA: TGTGCCAGCAGCCTTGGACTAGCGGGGGGAGTAGGGGGTGAGCAGTTCTTC. Translation: CASSLGLAGGVGGEQFF.